Below are 11 T cell receptor beta chains sequenced from a single sample in a study of T cells after yellow fever vaccination. TCRdb re-called the 5' RACE reads through MiXCR, storing one row per CDR3 protein. The sample holds hundreds of thousands of distinct CDR3 sequences, 9% to 15% seen once. The sample here was PBMCs, taken on the day of the yellow fever booster vaccination. The source is a young man who received the YFV17D yellow fever vaccine.

This clonotype has at least ten counts. The genes are TRBV24-1 and TRBJ2-3; 11 positions agree with TRBD2. Germline V gives CDR1 KGHDR, CDR2 SFDVKD. The CDR3 sequence is 17 residues long. The V gene end was trimmed by 2 bases and the J gene end by 2 bases; junction bases not matched to a gene: 5. The CDR3 loop is CATSDSPSGRPTDTQYF. The CDR3 DNA reads TGTGCCACCAGTGATTCTCCTAGCGGGAGGCCCACAGATACGCAGTATTTT.

This clonotype was observed at least ten times. The chain links TRBV4-3 to TRBJ2-7, with TRBD2 identical over 9 bases. CDR1 is LGHNA, CDR2 YSLEER, per germline. The CDR3 sequence is 14 residues long. Trimming at V came to 4 bases and at J to 4 bases, leaving 5 bases not matched to a gene. CDR3 residues: CASSLIAGEYEQYF. CDR3 sequence (DNA): TGCGCCAGCAGCCTTATAGCGGGAGAGTACGAGCAGTACTTC.

Only a few counts were recorded for this clonotype. The rearrangement uses TRBV18 and TRBJ2-7; D remains ambiguous. The germline V gene encodes CDR1 KGHSH and CDR2 LQKENI. V was trimmed by 2 bases and J by 0 bases, leaving 8 bases between them. The CDR3 consists of 14 residues. The CDR3 bases are TGTGCCAGCTCACCAATCGGCAGCTCCTACGAGCAGTACTTC. Protein: CASSPIGSSYEQYF. The variable domain in full, with the rest retrieved from reference TRBV18 and TRBJ2-7, is NAGVMQNPRHLVRRRGQEARLRCSPMKGHSHVYWYRQLPEEGLKFMVYLQKENIIDESGMPKERFSAEFPKEGPSILRIQQVVRGDSAAYFCASSPIGSSYEQYFGPGTRLTVT.

This clonotype has more than one count but fewer than ten. The chain employs TRBV20-1 and TRBJ2-7; a weak D match, TRBD2 (6 bases). CDR1 and CDR2 (germline): DFQATT, SNEGSKA (reference sequence). Trimming stripped 1 base from V and 5 bases from J, with 12 bases between. This CDR3 spans 13 amino acids. This chain's CDR3 is CSARGEVVNEQYF. As DNA, the CDR3 is TGCAGTGCTAGAGGGGAGGTAGTAAACGAGCAGTACTTC.

This clonotype was picked up a small number of times. The rearrangement uses TRBV20-1 and TRBJ2-3; D is unclear. The CDR3 runs to 13 residues. Per germline, CDR1 DFQATT and CDR2 SNEGSKA (reference sequence). V was shortened by 0 bases and J by 4 bases, with 8 bases between the two germline ends. The CDR3 here is CSARELTSDTQYF. For the CDR3, the DNA is TGCAGTGCTAGAGAGCTTACATCAGATACGCAGTATTTT.

This chain joins TRBV28 and TRBJ2-7; perhaps TRBD2 as D (5 bases). Germline assignment: CDR1 MDHEN and CDR2 SYDVKM. This CDR3 contains 13 residues. The V end lost 6 bases, the J end lost 4 bases, and 13 bases lay between the germline ends. The CDR3 DNA sequence: TGTGCCAGCAGATTGCCCCAGCGGTACGAGCAGTACTTC. Its protein product is CASRLPQRYEQYF.

The chain joins TRBV7-6 to TRBJ2-2; TRBD1 or TRBD2 may be the D gene (5 bases each). The CDR3 sequence is 18 residues long. The germline V and J ends were trimmed by 1 base and 5 bases, with 20 bases remaining between them. Germline CDR1 SGHVS, CDR2 FNYEAQ. The CDR3 nucleotides are TGTGCCAGCAGCTTAGTTGGTCATGTTGAGGGGTCTACCGGGGAGCTGTTTTTT. The encoded protein is CASSLVGHVEGSTGELFF.

This clonotype was found a few times. The chain employs TRBV4-3 and TRBJ2-1; D is undetermined. There are 13 residues in the CDR3. CDR1 is LGHNA, CDR2 YSLEER, per germline. V dropped 3 bases and J dropped 8 bases, with 11 bases sitting between them. The CDR3 here is CASSQESRDEQFF. The CDR3 DNA is TGCGCCAGCAGCCAGGAATCTCGCGATGAGCAGTTCTTC.

The rearrangement uses TRBV3-1 and TRBJ1-5; 9 bases line up with TRBD1. Per the germline V gene, CDR1 is LGHDT and CDR2 is YNNKEL (reference sequence). With 5 bases clipped from V and 2 bases from J, the junction kept 7 bases outside the gene matches. The CDR3 totals 16 residues. The chain's CDR3 is CASSISGTGRNQPQHF. CDR3 DNA sequence: TGTGCCAGCAGCATATCCGGGACAGGGCGCAATCAGCCCCAGCATTTT.

The chain joins TRBV5-1 to TRBJ2-5; 10 bases map to TRBD2. The germline V gene has CDR1 SGHRS and CDR2 YFSETQ. The V and J ends lost 0 bases and 7 bases, in that order; junction bases with no gene match: 9. This CDR3 spans 16 amino acids. The CDR3 bases are TGCGCCAGCAGCTTGGGCGCTAGCGGGAGTCAGGTGACCCAGTACTTC. It yields the protein CASSLGASGSQVTQYF. Looking up the rest from reference TRBV5-1 and TRBJ2-5 gives the full variable domain: KAGVTQTPRYLIKTRGQQVTLSCSPISGHRSVSWYQQTPGQGLQFLFEYFSETQRNKGNFPGRFSGRQFSNSRSEMNVSTLELGDSALYLCASSLGASGSQVTQYFGPGTRLLVL.

The V call is TRBV6-5, the J call TRBJ2-5; D remains ambiguous. The germline gives CDR1 MNHEY, CDR2 SVGAGI. The CDR3 loop spans 13 amino acids. The V gene lost 1 base and the J gene lost 4 bases, with 7 bases spanning the gap. In DNA form, the CDR3 reads TGTGCCAGCAGTTACTATACCGGAGAGACCCAGTACTTC. Translation: CASSYYTGETQYF.